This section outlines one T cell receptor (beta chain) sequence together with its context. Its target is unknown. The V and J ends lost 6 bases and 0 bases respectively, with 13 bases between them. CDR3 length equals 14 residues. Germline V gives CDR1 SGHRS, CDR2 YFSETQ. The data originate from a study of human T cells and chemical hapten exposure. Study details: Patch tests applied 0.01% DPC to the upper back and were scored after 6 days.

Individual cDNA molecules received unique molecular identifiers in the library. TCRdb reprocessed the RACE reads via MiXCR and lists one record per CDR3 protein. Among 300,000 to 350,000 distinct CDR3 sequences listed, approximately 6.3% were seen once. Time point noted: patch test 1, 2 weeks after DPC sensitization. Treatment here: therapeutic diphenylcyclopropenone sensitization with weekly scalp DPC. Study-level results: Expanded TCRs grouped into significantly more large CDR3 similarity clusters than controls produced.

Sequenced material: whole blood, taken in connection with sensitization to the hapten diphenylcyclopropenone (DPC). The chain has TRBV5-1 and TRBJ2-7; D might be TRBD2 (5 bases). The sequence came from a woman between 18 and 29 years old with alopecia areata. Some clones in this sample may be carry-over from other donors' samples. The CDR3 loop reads CASTPGMGSYEQYF. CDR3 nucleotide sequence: TGCGCCAGCACCCCGGGAATGGGCTCCTACGAGCAGTACTTC.